The clone carrying this T cell receptor beta chain was seen just once. As handled by the study authors: Nucleated cell number was recorded as an estimate derived from reference gene primer amplification. Profiled with immunoSEQ multiplex PCR; TCRdb holds only in-frame clones, not every one. V, J and clone size are those of that table, while D and trimming were read from the DNA. The repertoire holds 180,000 or so clones, with roughly four fifths as singletons. The data derive from a study of blood T cell repertoires in COVID-19. Study summary: The United States, Italy and Spain supplied acute and convalescent COVID-19 samples. In each case, the material was cDNA or gDNA derived from T cells, B-cell-depleted T cells, or PBMCs.

Trimming cost V 1 base and J 7 bases, with 14 bases left between them. This CDR3 comprises 15 residues. Per the germline V gene, CDR1 is SGHAT and CDR2 is FQNNGV. Seattle's enrolled individuals joined amid active infection and were then monitored longitudinally. The rearrangement uses TRBV11-2 and TRBJ2-1, with a tentative D call TRBD2 (6 bases). Sequencing was carried out using peripheral blood. This TCR came from a woman aged 40 to 49 with COVID-19, enrolled during active disease. The CDR3: CASSLGAGYSNEQFF. The CDR3 bases are TGTGCCAGCAGCTTAGGGGCGGGGTATTCGAATGAGCAGTTCTTC.